One TCR beta chain is described in this entry. The entry originates in a study of blood T cell repertoires in COVID-19. The CDR3 runs 14 residues. The V and J ends lost 7 bases and 2 bases respectively, with 13 bases between them. In germline, CDR1 is SGHTS, CDR2 YDEGEE. The assay was immunoSEQ multiplex PCR, and TCRdb's table has in-frame clones only and misses some. The data contain under 300,000 clones, more than 60% of them seen just once; the ten biggest clones take up approximately 4%. The sequencing input was peripheral blood. This TCR derives from a woman aged 40 to 49 with active or convalescent COVID-19. The rearrangement joins TRBV5-8 to TRBJ1-5, with no clear D. The CDR3 reads CASGLRSGNQPQHF. The CDR3 region has the DNA TGTGCCAGCGGACTCAGGTCGGGCAATCAGCCCCAGCATTTT.